The 8 T cell receptor beta chains given below trace back to one sample, sequenced in a study of CD8+ T cells in alopecia areata. Following extraction, RNA underwent reverse transcription to cDNA, which served as the sequencing template. The repertoire was sequenced with immunoSEQ multiplex PCR; TCRdb's copy has only in-frame clones and lacks some. Among around 120,000 clones listed, around 45% were seen once. Sequencing was performed on NKG2D-low CD8+ T cells sorted from blood. The receptors shown here come from a human donor with alopecia areata.

The chain carries TRBV4-3 and TRBJ2-5; D assignment may be TRBD1 or TRBD2 (5 bases each). The CDR3 has 13 amino acids. Per germline, CDR1 LGHNA and CDR2 YSLEER. The V gene lost 3 bases and the J gene lost 5 bases, with 10 bases spanning the gap. The CDR3 DNA reads as TGCGCCAGCAGCCAGGGGGTGTGGGAGACCCAGTACTTC. Its protein is CASSQGVWETQYF.

The rearrangement uses TRBV29-1 and TRBJ1-2, with 7 bases lining up with TRBD1. This CDR3 has 15 residues. J lost 4 bases, V lost 0 bases, and 8 bases had no gene match. Per germline, CDR1 SQVTM and CDR2 ANQGSEA. The CDR3 sequence is CSVEDQRDRAYGYTF. Here the CDR3 DNA reads TGCAGCGTTGAAGATCAACGAGACAGGGCCTATGGCTACACCTTC. The complete variable domain, with remaining parts taken from reference TRBV29-1 and TRBJ1-2, reads SAVISQKPSRDICQRGTSLTIQCQVDSQVTMMFWYRQQPGQSLTLIATANQGSEATYESGFVIDKFPISRPNLTFSTLTVSNMSPEDSSIYLCSVEDQRDRAYGYTFGSGTRLTVV.

V and J are TRBV4-1 and TRBJ2-7; no reliable D call. Germline CDR1 MGHRA, CDR2 YSYEKL. The ends were cut back, 2 bases at V and 4 bases at J, with 9 bases in the middle. CDR3 size: 13 residues. The CDR3 coding sequence is TGCGCCAGCAGCCAAAGGGTCCTATACGAGCAGTACTTC. Encoded protein: CASSQRVLYEQYF.

This clone turned up a few times. The chain joins TRBV28 to TRBJ2-7; D perhaps matches TRBD2 (5 bases). Germline CDR1 is MDHEN and CDR2 is SYDVKM. V was shortened by 5 bases and J by 0 bases, with 8 bases between the two germline ends. CDR3 length: 13 residues. CDR3 in DNA: TGTGCCAGCAGTCTCCGGGACTCCTACGAGCAGTACTTC. Its protein product is CASSLRDSYEQYF.

This chain connects TRBV29-1 to TRBJ1-2; 7 bases align to TRBD1. The CDR3 sequence is 11 residues long. Germline CDR1 reads SQVTM; CDR2 reads ANQGSEA. The V segment lost 7 bases and the J segment 6 bases; nucleotides outside the gene matches: 5. The DNA for the CDR3 is TGCAGCGGTCAGGGGGGCGATGGCTACACCTTC. As protein: CSGQGGDGYTF.

The rearrangement uses TRBV7-8 and TRBJ2-1, with TRBD1 as a possible D gene (6 bases). The ends were cut back, 6 bases at V and 0 bases at J, with 12 bases in the middle. The CDR3 has 15 amino acids. Germline-derived CDR1 and CDR2 are SGHVS and FQNEAQ. In DNA, the CDR3 is TGTGCCAGCAGTGAGGGGGTAAGCTCCTACAATGAGCAGTTCTTC. It codes for CASSEGVSSYNEQFF.

This clone came up a few times. The chain links TRBV29-1 to TRBJ2-1; TRBD2 aligns across 12 bases. This CDR3 spans 18 amino acids. Per germline, CDR1 SQVTM and CDR2 ANQGSEA. The V and J ends lost 1 base and 2 bases, in that order; junction bases with no gene match: 9. The CDR3: CSVEAGLAGGNPYNEQFF. CDR3 DNA sequence: TGCAGCGTTGAAGCGGGACTAGCGGGTGGAAATCCCTACAATGAGCAGTTCTTC.

The rearrangement uses TRBV6-6 and TRBJ2-1; D ambiguous. The CDR3 is 10 residues long. Between the trimmed V and J ends, which lost 6 bases and 7 bases, there was a span of 4 bases. Germline V gene lookup returns CDR1 MNHNY and CDR2 SVGAGI (reference sequence). CDR3 bases: TGTGCCAGCAGATTAAATGAGCAGTTCTTC. Protein sequence: CASRLNEQFF.